This is a list of T cell receptor beta chains from one sample in a study of shared clonotypes between healthy human individuals. This table comes from immunoSEQ multiplex PCR, and its TCRdb copy is limited to in-frame clones, with some not included. This table holds a few million clones, roughly nine tenths found once. Sequencing was carried out using naive CD4+ T cells sorted from blood. These receptors were taken from a man in his late teens or twenties in good health. Each CDR3 is given with its conserved first and last residue. A D gene is named only where the DNA matches it firmly. Clone size is not always given. Where it is, it says once, few, many or a class for expanded clones.

>TRBV5-1|TRBJ2-7|TRBD2|.
TGCGCCAGCAGCTTGGGGGGAACGGCTATCCAAGCGGGGAGTTACGAGCAGTACTTC
CASSLGGTAIQAGSYEQYF
>TRBV4-1|TRBJ1-6|.|.
TGCGCCAGCAGCCAAGGGAGGCCGGATTACAGTTCACCCCTCCACTTT
CASSQGRPDYSSPLHF
>TRBV5-1|TRBJ1-1|.|.
TGCGCCAGCACCCCAGCGATGGGGAGCAACACTGAAGCTTTCTTT
CASTPAMGSNTEAFF
>TRBV19|TRBJ2-1|.|.
TGTGCCAGTAGTATAAAATCGGCCTCAAGCAGGGATGAGCAGTTCTTC
CASSIKSASSRDEQFF
>TRBV11-2|TRBJ2-2|.|.
TGTGCCAGCAGCACCCGAGGAGGGAACACCGGGGAGCTGTTTTTT
CASSTRGGNTGELFF
>TRBV5-1|TRBJ2-4|TRBD2|.
TGCGCCAGCAGCTTGAAAGCGGGGGCCAAAAACATTCAGTACTTC
CASSLKAGAKNIQYF
>TRBV6-1|TRBJ1-1|TRBD1|few
TGTGCCAGCGCACTTTTAACAGGGGGAACTGAAGCTTTCTTT
CASALLTGGTEAFF
>TRBV30|TRBJ1-6|TRBD1|.
TGTGCCTGGAGTACGGACAGGGCGGGTCTCGTCGACAATTCACCCCTCCACTTT
CAWSTDRAGLVDNSPLHF
>TRBV25-1|TRBJ1-1|TRBD1|.
TGTGCCAGCAGGGGGACAGGAGAGGGGGGCACTGAAGCTTTCTTT
CASRGTGEGGTEAFF
>TRBV4-1|TRBJ2-3|TRBD1|.
TGCGCCAGCAGCCTACGCCAGGGACAGGGGGCCGGAGATACGCAGTATTTT
CASSLRQGQGAGDTQYF
>TRBV28|TRBJ1-5|.|.
TGTGCCAGCAGTTTACTACAGGAGAGCAATCAGCCCCAGCATTTT
CASSLLQESNQPQHF
>TRBV6-6|TRBJ1-1|.|once
TGTGCCAGCAGTTACGAGGCGGGAAACACTGAAGCTTTCTTT
CASSYEAGNTEAFF
>TRBV6-6|TRBJ2-7|.|.
TGTGCCAGCTGCTCGTGGACGTCATACGAGCAGTACTTC
CASCSWTSYEQYF
>TRBV7-9|TRBJ1-4|.|.
TGTGCCAGCAGCTTAGAATGGGGCAGGCTAAATGAAAAACTGTTTTTT
CASSLEWGRLNEKLFF
>TRBV6-1|TRBJ1-4|TRBD1|.
TGTGCCAGCAGTGCAATACAGGGGGTTGCCGAAAAACTGTTTTTT
CASSAIQGVAEKLFF
>TRBV7-3|TRBJ2-1|TRBD2|.
TGTGCCAGCACCCCTGGGGGGGGTCTTCTAAATGAGCAGTTCTTC
CASTPGGGLLNEQFF
>TRBV18|TRBJ2-5|.|.
TGTGCCAGCTCGTACGCAAGCGGTGATGAAGAGACCCAGTACTTC
CASSYASGDEETQYF
>TRBV5-1|TRBJ2-7|.|.
TGCGCCAGCAGCTTCACCTTGACAGGAGGTTCGGGTTACGAGCAGTACTTC
CASSFTLTGGSGYEQYF
>TRBV28|TRBJ1-4|TRBD1|once
TGTGCCAGCAGGACCGCGGGGACAGGGGATGAAAAACTGTTTTTT
CASRTAGTGDEKLFF
>TRBV7-2|TRBJ1-3|TRBD1|.
TGTGCCAGCAGCTATGGGACAGGTGGAGGAAACACCATATATTTT
CASSYGTGGGNTIYF
>TRBV14|TRBJ2-7|.|.
TGTGCCAGCAGCCAAGAGGTCGGACTCTACCACTACGAGCAGTACTTC
CASSQEVGLYHYEQYF
>TRBV10-3|TRBJ2-5|.|.
TGTGCCATCAGACAGGGTCCACAAGAGACCCAGTACTTC
CAIRQGPQETQYF
>TRBV7-6|TRBJ2-7|.|.
TGTGCCAGCAGCAAGAAGGAACTAGCAAGCGAGCAGTACTTC
CASSKKELASEQYF
>TRBV5-3|TRBJ2-5|.|.
TGTGCCAGAAGCTTGCTCCAGCGTGCCCCTCCCAAAGAGACCCAGTACTTC
CARSLLQRAPPKETQYF
>TRBV9|TRBJ2-1|TRBD2|.
TGTGCCAGCAGCAGCAGACTAGCCGTCGGTGAGCAGTTCTTC
CASSSRLAVGEQFF
>TRBV4-1|TRBJ2-7|.|.
TGCGCCAGCAGCCAATATCGACAGGTCGCGTCCTACGAGCAGTACTTC
CASSQYRQVASYEQYF
>TRBV14|TRBJ2-1|.|.
TGTGCCAGCAGCCCCTACGGGGGAGTGCTCAATGAGCAGTTCTTC
CASSPYGGVLNEQFF
>TRBV5-1|TRBJ2-7|.|.
TGCGCCAGCAGCCCCCCTAGGGGGGCCGCCCACTACGAGCAGTACTTC
CASSPPRGAAHYEQYF
>TRBV2|TRBJ1-5|.|.
TGTGCCAGCAGTGATCGGGGGCGCGGTAGCAATCAGCCCCAGCATTTT
CASSDRGRGSNQPQHF
>TRBV5-4|TRBJ1-2|.|once
TGTGCCAGCAGCTTGGCCGCGCAGGGGACTAACTATGGCTACACCTTC
CASSLAAQGTNYGYTF
>TRBV6-4|TRBJ2-3|TRBD2|.
TGTGCCAGCAGTGACTCGCTGCTAGCGGGCCCAGATACGCAGTATTTT
CASSDSLLAGPDTQYF
>TRBV7-2|TRBJ2-2|TRBD2|.
TGTGCCAGCAGCTTCTGGACTAGCGGGGCGAACACCGGGGAGCTGTTTTTT
CASSFWTSGANTGELFF
>TRBV19|TRBJ1-6|.|.
TGTGCCAGTAGTATGGTGGGGGGGAATTCACCCCTCCACTTT
CASSMVGGNSPLHF
>TRBV19|TRBJ1-2|.|.
TGTGCCAGTACCCTCGCAGGCTCCTATGGCTACACCTTC
CASTLAGSYGYTF
>TRBV6-4|TRBJ2-1|.|once
TGTGCCAGCAGCCAACTAGGGGGTTGGAGCTCCTACAATGAGCAGTTCTTC
CASSQLGGWSSYNEQFF
>TRBV14|TRBJ2-5|.|.
TGTGCCAGCAGCCAAGGTCTCCCCGCTGGGGCGATCCGAGAGACCCAGTACTTC
CASSQGLPAGAIRETQYF
>TRBV6-1|TRBJ2-1|.|.
TGTGCCAGCATTAGGCAGGGATACCCCAATGAGCAGTTCTTC
CASIRQGYPNEQFF
>TRBV10-3|TRBJ1-2|TRBD1|.
TGTGCCATCAGTGAGTCAGGGACAGGGGGCAGGACGTATGGCTACACCTTC
CAISESGTGGRTYGYTF